What follows is one TCR beta chain and its context. These data belong to a study of shared clonotypes between healthy human individuals. Method: immunoSEQ multiplex PCR; TCRdb's copy keeps in-frame clones and lacks some. The sample lists around 2,000,000 clones; roughly 96% were seen once. The sample consisted of naive CD4+ T cells sorted from blood. The subset is: CD45RA+ positively selected. The receptor's source is a man aged 18 to 29 in good health.

In DNA, the CDR3 is TGTGCCAGCAGCTTAGAAGACAGGGGGGCTGGAAACACCATATATTTT. Translated, it gives CASSLEDRGAGNTIYF. The chain couples TRBV13 to TRBJ1-3; 9 nucleotides align to TRBD1. The germline V gene has CDR1 PRHDT and CDR2 FYEKMQ (reference sequence). This CDR3 has 16 amino acids. Germline trimming cut 1 base from V and 2 bases from J; bases unmatched to any gene: 3.